The sequence of this T cell receptor (beta chain) was determined in a study of cytomegalovirus exposure and HLA in healthy donors. Whole-study context: Of more than 350 genotyped donors, 81% clustered with self-reported Caucasian donors. The study's findings and limits: Later on, an analysis found that several of the most significant clusters appeared to be linked to common viral pathogens, which included parvovirus B19. A later analysis found TCR association rates differed by HLA locus, highest for DRB1 and lowest for HLA-C. Testing in vitro showed a few CMV-associated chains specific for CMV antigens.

The CDR3 consists of 14 residues. The V end lost 3 bases, the J end lost 3 bases, and 13 bases lay between the germline ends. Germline CDR1 SGDLS, CDR2 YYNGEE. The PCR made use of 60 Vbeta and 13 Jbeta primers. Using immunoSEQ multiplex PCR, the repertoire was profiled, and TCRdb retains in-frame clones only, with some absent. The data show about 98,000 clones, roughly 70% seen once. As to this clone: Its antigen is unidentified.

Sequenced input: PBMCs. The chain is built from TRBV9 and TRBJ2-7, with D possibly TRBD1 on 6 matching bases. This TCR was sampled from a male donor in good health and CMV-seronegative. CDR3 DNA sequence: TGTGCCAGCAGCGACGGCAGGGGATACTACGAGCAGTACTTC. Translation gives CASSDGRGYYEQYF.